This passage covers 32 T cell receptor beta chains from one sample sequenced in a study of T-cell reconstitution after alpha-beta-depleted transplantation in children. Library preparation (for TCRbeta) was performed with unique molecular identifiers. TCRdb used MiXCR to reprocess the PCR reads, holding one entry per CDR3 protein. The sample consists of 250,000 to 300,000 distinct CDR3 sequences, roughly 8.2% of them appearing once. Regarding the study as a whole: A year had passed since transplant, and T-cell counts and diversity by then came mostly from newly produced T cells.

These receptors are not linked to any known antigen. The material was peripheral blood, obtained 360 days after TCRalphabeta/CD19-depleted stem cell transplant. These receptors all come from a female patient between 2 and 10 years old who had a stem cell transplant for Fanconi anemia, so the T cells may come from the graft donor.

The table lists this clonotype with many counts. The V call is TRBV19, the J call TRBJ2-6; D unresolved. Germline CDR1 and CDR2: LNHDA and SQIVND (reference sequence). This CDR3 has 14 residues. Trimming removed 2 bases from V and 6 bases from J, with 8 bases in between. CDR3 residues: CASSILGTANVLTF. In nucleotides, the CDR3 is TGTGCCAGTAGTATACTGGGTACGGCCAACGTCCTGACTTTC.

The gene calls are TRBV14 and TRBJ2-5; 7 bases fit TRBD2. This CDR3 is built from 15 residues. The V and J ends lost 3 bases and 4 bases, in that order; junction bases with no gene match: 8. Per germline, CDR1 SGHDN and CDR2 FVKESK. The CDR3 DNA is TGTGCCAGCAGCCAGACGATTCCTAGCGGAGAGACCCAGTACTTC. This translates into CASSQTIPSGETQYF.

This clonotype was detected only a few times. The gene calls are TRBV2 and TRBJ2-1; D uncertain. V lost 1 base to trimming and J lost 2 bases, with 6 bases between them. CDR3 length: 14 amino acids. Germline values: CDR1 SNHLY, CDR2 FYNNEI. The CDR3 region has the DNA TGTGCCAGCAGTGAAGGTAGGGCCTACAATGAGCAGTTCTTC. Its protein is CASSEGRAYNEQFF.

The sample holds many counts of this clonotype. The chain couples TRBV18 to TRBJ2-7; 7 nucleotides align to TRBD2. Trimming removed 6 bases from V and 4 bases from J; junction bases left unmatched: 12. The CDR3 is 15 residues long. The germline gives CDR1 KGHSH, CDR2 LQKENI. The CDR3 coding sequence is TGTGCCAGCTCCGGGGACTATCCCTGGGGATACGAGCAGTACTTC. It yields the protein CASSGDYPWGYEQYF.

The V gene is TRBV6-2 or TRBV6-3, the J gene TRBJ2-5; a weak D match, TRBD2 (7 bases). Germline assignment: CDR1 MNHEY and CDR2 SVGEGT. The CDR3 spans 17 residues. V gave up 2 bases and J gave up 3 bases, with 19 bases separating them. CDR3 DNA sequence: TGTGCCAGCAGTTACAAATCTAGGGGGACTAAGAAAGAGACCCAGTACTTC. It yields the protein CASSYKSRGTKKETQYF.

Many counts were recorded for this clonotype. The chain has TRBV7-2 and TRBJ2-3, with D maybe TRBD2 (7 bases). The V end was cut by 3 bases, the J end by 6 bases, with 10 bases between. There are 13 residues in the CDR3. The germline CDR1 and CDR2 sequences are SGHTA and FQGNSA. The CDR3 coding sequence is TGTGCCAGCAGCTTGGGGGGGCCGGATACGCAGTATTTT. Its protein is CASSLGGPDTQYF.

This clonotype was recorded at least ten times. The CDR3 bases are TGCGCCAGCAGCGCTGGACTAGCGGGCGGGTCCCAAGAGACCCAGTACTTC. Its protein product is CASSAGLAGGSQETQYF. The rearrangement joins TRBV5-1 to TRBJ2-5, with 11 bases lining up with TRBD2. The CDR3 is 17 amino acids. Germline V gives CDR1 SGHRS, CDR2 YFSETQ. The V gene end was trimmed by 4 bases and the J gene end by 1 base; junction bases not matched to a gene: 9.

This clonotype was observed at least ten times. The V and J genes are TRBV10-3 and TRBJ2-3; D remains ambiguous. CDR1 and CDR2 from the germline V gene are ENHRY and SYGVKD. The length of the CDR3 is 14 residues. With 0 bases removed from V and 0 bases from J, the gap between germline ends came to 4 bases. CDR3 in amino acids: CAISESVSTDTQYF. The CDR3 nucleotides read TGTGCCATCAGTGAGTCAGTTAGCACAGATACGCAGTATTTT.

In its sample, this clonotype was seen a few times. The chain has TRBV19 and TRBJ1-1; D gene uncertain. Germline V CDR1 and CDR2: LNHDA, SQIVND (reference sequence). The CDR3 consists of 13 residues. Trimming stripped 9 bases from V and 0 bases from J, with 11 bases between. CDR3 sequence: CASAWTVNTEAFF. The CDR3 DNA follows: TGTGCCAGCGCCTGGACCGTGAACACTGAAGCTTTCTTT.

The sample holds a few counts of this clonotype. The rearrangement links TRBV20-1 to TRBJ1-1; weak D call: TRBD1 (5 bases). Germline CDR1 DFQATT, CDR2 SNEGSKA (reference sequence). This CDR3 comprises 14 residues. V lost 3 bases to trimming and J lost 0 bases, with 11 bases between them. In DNA form, the CDR3 reads TGCAGTGCTAGGAGGGGTCCCATGAACACTGAAGCTTTCTTT. It encodes CSARRGPMNTEAFF.

This clonotype was seen repeatedly, ten times or more. The chain is built from TRBV29-1 and TRBJ1-2, with D tentatively TRBD1 (5 bases). CDR3 size: 11 residues. Germline CDR1 SQVTM, CDR2 ANQGSEA. With 4 bases removed from V and 6 bases from J, the gap between germline ends came to 9 bases. The CDR3 here is CSVVGTDGYTF. DNA of the CDR3: TGCAGCGTTGTGGGGACGGATGGCTACACCTTC.

This clonotype was detected a few times. This chain connects TRBV20-1 to TRBJ1-2, with 9 nucleotides matching TRBD1. Germline CDR1 is DFQATT and CDR2 is SNEGSKA (reference sequence). Trimming cost V 2 bases and J 2 bases; bases outside gene matches: 6. The CDR3 consists of 15 residues. The CDR3 loop is CSARSWTGANYGYTF. CDR3 in DNA: TGCAGTGCTAGATCGTGGACAGGGGCCAACTATGGCTACACCTTC.

In its sample, this clonotype was seen a few times. The CDR3: CASSLGGLDRAYF. CDR3 DNA: TGTGCCAGCAGCTTAGGGGGGTTGGACAGAGCGTACTTC. The gene calls are TRBV7-3 and TRBJ2-7; D possibly matches TRBD1 or TRBD2 (6 bases each). Trimming cost V 2 bases and J 12 bases, with 17 bases left between them. From germline, CDR1 is SGHTA and CDR2 FQGTGA. The CDR3 covers 13 residues. Together with reference TRBV7-3 and TRBJ2-7, the CDR3 gives the full variable domain: GAGVSQTPSNKVTEKGKYVELRCDPISGHTALYWYRQSLGQGPEFLIYFQGTGAADDSGLPNDRFFAVRPEGSVSTLKIQRTERGDSAVYLCASSLGGLDRAYFGPGTRLTVT.

A word on this clonotype: Possible read error: a much larger clone is one base away. V is TRBV10-3 and J is TRBJ2-7; D is perhaps TRBD1 or TRBD2 (5 bases each). With 0 bases removed from V and 5 bases from J, the gap between germline ends came to 11 bases. The CDR3 loop spans 14 amino acids. Germline V gene sequence: CDR1 ENHRY, CDR2 SYGVKD. The CDR3 is CAISESAGDHEQYF. CDR3 nucleotides: TGTGCCATCAGTGAGTCAGCTGGGGACCACGAGCAGTACTTC.

CDR3 DNA: TGTGCCAGCAGCCAAGGCCTAGCGGGGGGAAACACCGGGGAGCTGTTTTTT. It translates to CASSQGLAGGNTGELFF. V gene TRBV3-1 combines with J gene TRBJ2-2; 11 bases align to TRBD2. Germline loops: CDR1 LGHDT, CDR2 YNNKEL (reference sequence). This CDR3 contains 17 residues. V shed 1 base and J 2 bases; nucleotides not matched to a gene: 3.

Turning to this clonotype: A much larger clone sits a single nucleotide away, making a read error possible. A read error is likely, as this CDR3 ends without the conserved phenylalanine or tryptophan. The gene calls are TRBV6-5 and TRBJ2-5; D is unresolved. Trimming removed 2 bases from V and 5 bases from J, with 9 bases in between. Germline-derived CDR1 and CDR2 are MNHEY and SVGAGI. The CDR3 extends over 13 amino acids. CDR3 in DNA: TGTGCCAGCAGTTACGGTGGTATGGAGACCCAGTACTTG. Its protein is CASSYGGMETQYL.

The sample holds many counts of this clonotype. The chain joins TRBV29-1 to TRBJ2-5; D tentatively reads TRBD1 or TRBD2 (7 bases each). Germline assignment: CDR1 SQVTM and CDR2 ANQGSEA. This CDR3 is 12 amino acids long. V gave up 7 bases and J gave up 5 bases, with 14 bases separating them. In nucleotides, the CDR3 is TGCAGCGGCAGGGGGGGAATTGAGACCCAGTACTTC. Amino acid sequence: CSGRGGIETQYF.

This clonotype was recorded at least ten times. The chain couples TRBV12-3 or TRBV12-4 to TRBJ1-1; unclear D gene. V lost 7 bases to trimming and J lost 4 bases, with 13 bases between them. The CDR3 totals 13 residues. CDR3 region: CASTYFLGTEAFF. In nucleotides, the CDR3 is TGTGCCAGCACCTACTTTCTGGGCACTGAAGCTTTCTTT.

This clonotype appeared a few times. V gene TRBV2 combines with J gene TRBJ1-2; 9 bases fit TRBD1. The V gene's germline CDR1 is SNHLY and CDR2 FYNNEI. The length of the CDR3 is 13 residues. V was clipped by 7 bases and J by 5 bases; unmatched bases: 5. The CDR3 DNA reads TGTGCCAGCAAAGAACAGGGGGCTTATGGCTACACCTTC. This translates into CASKEQGAYGYTF. The full variable domain, in which reference TRBV2 and TRBJ1-2 provide the parts outside the CDR3, is EPEVTQTPSHQVTQMGQEVILRCVPISNHLYFYWYRQILGQKVEFLVSFYNNEISEKSEIFDDQFSVERPDGSNFTLKIRSTKLEDSAMYFCASKEQGAYGYTFGSGTRLTVV.

This clonotype was counted a few times. The chain carries TRBV15 and TRBJ1-2; D is undetermined. Germline CDR1 and CDR2: LNHNV and YYDKDF (reference sequence). V lost 0 bases, J lost 6 bases, and 14 bases lay in between. The CDR3 has 15 amino acids. The CDR3 DNA sequence: TGTGCCACCAGCAGAGATTACGGTACAGATGATGGCTACACCTTC. Translating gives CATSRDYGTDDGYTF.

This clonotype was recorded many times. The chain employs TRBV7-8 and TRBJ2-1; tentative D call: TRBD2 (5 bases). Germline V gene sequence: CDR1 SGHVS, CDR2 FQNEAQ. The CDR3 sequence is 14 residues long. With 2 bases removed from V and 9 bases from J, the gap between germline ends came to 14 bases. The CDR3 nucleotides are TGTGCCAGCAGCTTAATTCTAGCTGAGGCTGAGCAGTTCTTC. Amino acid sequence: CASSLILAEAEQFF.

This clonotype was observed many times. This rearrangement joins TRBV28 to TRBJ1-2; D not certain. There are 11 residues in the CDR3. From germline, CDR1 is MDHEN and CDR2 SYDVKM. Trimming removed 7 bases at V and 5 bases at J, with 8 bases between. The CDR3 region is CASNYGYGYTF. The CDR3 DNA sequence: TGTGCCAGCAATTACGGATATGGCTACACCTTC.

This clonotype was seen ten or more times. The rearrangement uses TRBV30 and TRBJ1-4, with a possible D match to TRBD1 (6 bases). V lost 4 bases and J lost 5, with 11 bases in between. Germline values: CDR1 GTSNPN, CDR2 SVGIG (reference sequence). The CDR3 covers 13 residues. This chain's CDR3 is CAWNREPNEKLFF. CDR3 DNA sequence: TGTGCCTGGAACAGGGAACCCAATGAAAAACTGTTTTTT.

This clonotype was seen only a few times. The chain employs TRBV3-1 and TRBJ1-1, with D unclear. The CDR3 is made up of 12 amino acids. CDR1 is LGHDT, CDR2 YNNKEL, per germline (reference sequence). The V end was cut by 3 bases, the J end by 4 bases, with 6 bases between. CDR3 in DNA: TGTGCCAGCAGCCAGTTAGGCACTGAAGCTTTCTTT. It yields the protein CASSQLGTEAFF.

This clonotype came up many times. The gene calls are TRBV7-2 and TRBJ1-2; 10 nucleotides match TRBD1. Trimming at V came to 2 bases and at J to 0 bases, leaving 6 bases not matched to a gene. There are 17 residues in the CDR3. Germline V lookup: CDR1 SGHTA, CDR2 FQGNSA. DNA of the CDR3: TGTGCCAGCAGCTTAATGAGGGGACAGGGGCCTAACTATGGCTACACCTTC. Translation: CASSLMRGQGPNYGYTF.

About this clonotype: A clone one base away is much larger, so this may be a read error. The gene calls are TRBV20-1 and TRBJ1-1; D unclear. The germline V gene encodes CDR1 DFQATT and CDR2 SNEGSKA (reference sequence). This CDR3 region has 14 residues. Trimming stripped 3 bases from V and 5 bases from J, with 16 bases between. The CDR3 reads CSASLTPEVTEAFF. DNA of the CDR3: TGCAGTGCTAGCCTTACTCCGGAGGTGACTGAAGCTTTCTTT.

This clonotype has ten or more counts. The rearrangement links TRBV6-5 to TRBJ1-1; 7 nucleotides line up with TRBD1. The CDR3 has 14 residues. The V gene end was trimmed by 2 bases and the J gene end by 1 base; junction bases not matched to a gene: 1. CDR1 and CDR2 from the germline V gene are MNHEY and SVGAGI. The CDR3 loop reads CASSYRGQNTEAFF. The CDR3 DNA is TGTGCCAGCAGTTACAGGGGGCAGAACACTGAAGCTTTCTTT.

This clonotype occurred many times. The chain joins TRBV4-3 to TRBJ2-3; D uncertain. V lost 0 bases and J 1 base, leaving 11 bases between the germline ends. Germline CDR1 reads LGHNA; CDR2 reads YSLEER. CDR3 size: 16 residues. As DNA, the CDR3 is TGCGCCAGCAGCCAAGATAATCGGCAGGGCACAGATACGCAGTATTTT. Amino acid sequence: CASSQDNRQGTDTQYF.

With respect to this clonotype: This may be a read error, as it is one base from a much larger clone. The genes are TRBV29-1 and TRBJ1-1, with 8 nucleotides matching TRBD1. This CDR3 region has 10 residues. Looked up from germline, CDR1 is SQVTM and CDR2 is ANQGSEA. The CDR3 nucleotides are TGCAGCGTTGCGGACAGGGAAGCTTCCTTT. Its protein product is CSVADREASF.

The chain is built from TRBV6-2 or TRBV6-3 and TRBJ1-6, with D maybe TRBD1 (5 bases). In germline, CDR1 is MNHEY, CDR2 SVGEGT. V was clipped by 2 bases and J by 8 bases, with 31 bases between them. This CDR3 is built from 21 residues. The CDR3: CASSYAPPGTASDFYDSPLHF. DNA for the CDR3: TGTGCCAGCAGTTACGCTCCCCCGGGGACTGCCTCTGATTTCTACGATTCACCCCTCCACTTT.

This clonotype was observed at least ten times. The J gene is TRBJ2-3, the V gene TRBV9; no clear D gene. CDR3 length: 14 amino acids. The germline V gene encodes CDR1 SGDLS and CDR2 YYNGEE. Trimming left V 0 bases short and J 2 bases short, with 7 bases between. The CDR3 sequence is CASSVEAITDTQYF. The CDR3 nucleotides are TGTGCCAGCAGCGTAGAAGCGATCACAGATACGCAGTATTTT.

This clonotype has a handful of counts. The V and J genes are TRBV20-1 and TRBJ2-4; 8 bases agree with TRBD2. From germline, CDR1 is DFQATT and CDR2 SNEGSKA (reference sequence). The length of the CDR3 is 15 residues. The V gene end was trimmed by 6 bases and the J gene end by 3 bases; junction bases not matched to a gene: 10. CDR3 bases: TGCAGTGCATCGTCGGACGGGAGGGGCAAAAACATTCAGTACTTC. Translation: CSASSDGRGKNIQYF.